This record concerns one TCR beta chain sequence. The data were taken from a study of blood T cell repertoires in COVID-19. Overall study context: Some COVID-19 samples were acute and others convalescent; all came from the United States, Italy and Spain.

TCRdb's copy holds only in-frame clones and misses some; the assay was immunoSEQ multiplex PCR. The table has about 130,000 clones, around 90% seen once. Patients of the Seattle cohort, enrolled during active infection, were followed longitudinally. The germline V and J ends were trimmed by 1 base and 2 bases, with 9 bases remaining between them. The CDR3 spans 15 residues. The germline V gene encodes CDR1 MGHRA and CDR2 YSYEKL. The chain joins TRBV4-1 to TRBJ1-3, with D tentatively TRBD1 (6 bases). This receptor was taken from a man in his forties or fifties with COVID-19, enrolled during active disease. The sequenced sample was peripheral blood. The CDR3 nucleotides read TGCGCCAGCAGCCAAGGGACAGTTACTGGAAACACCATATATTTT. Encoded protein: CASSQGTVTGNTIYF.